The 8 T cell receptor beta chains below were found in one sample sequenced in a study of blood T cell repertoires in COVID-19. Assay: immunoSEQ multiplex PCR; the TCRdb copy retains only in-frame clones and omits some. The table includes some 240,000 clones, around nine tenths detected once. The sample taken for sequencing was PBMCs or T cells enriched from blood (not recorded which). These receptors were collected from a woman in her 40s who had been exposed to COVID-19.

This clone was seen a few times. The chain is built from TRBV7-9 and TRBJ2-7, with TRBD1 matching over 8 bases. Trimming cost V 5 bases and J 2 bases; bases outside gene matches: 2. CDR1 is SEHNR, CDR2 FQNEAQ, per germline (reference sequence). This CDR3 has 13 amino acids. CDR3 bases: TGTGCCAGCAGCCGGACAGGGACCTACGAGCAGTACTTC. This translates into CASSRTGTYEQYF.

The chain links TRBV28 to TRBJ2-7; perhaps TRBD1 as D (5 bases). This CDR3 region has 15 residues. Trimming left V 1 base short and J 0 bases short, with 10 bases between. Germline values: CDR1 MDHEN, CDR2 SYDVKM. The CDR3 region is CASSLLGPPSYEQYF. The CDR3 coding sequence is TGTGCCAGCAGTTTATTGGGGCCCCCCTCCTACGAGCAGTACTTC.

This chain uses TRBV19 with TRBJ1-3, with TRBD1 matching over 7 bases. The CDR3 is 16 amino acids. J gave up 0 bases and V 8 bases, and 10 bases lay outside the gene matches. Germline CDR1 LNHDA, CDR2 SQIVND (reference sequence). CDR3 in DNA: TGTGCCAGTCTCGGAACAGGGGTTCTCTCTGGAAACACCATATATTTT. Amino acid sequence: CASLGTGVLSGNTIYF.

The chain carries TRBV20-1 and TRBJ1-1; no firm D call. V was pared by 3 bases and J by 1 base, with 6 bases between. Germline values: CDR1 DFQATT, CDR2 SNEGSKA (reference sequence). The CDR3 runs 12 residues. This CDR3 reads CSASGRNTEAFF. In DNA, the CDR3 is TGCAGTGCTAGTGGGAGGAACACTGAAGCTTTCTTT.

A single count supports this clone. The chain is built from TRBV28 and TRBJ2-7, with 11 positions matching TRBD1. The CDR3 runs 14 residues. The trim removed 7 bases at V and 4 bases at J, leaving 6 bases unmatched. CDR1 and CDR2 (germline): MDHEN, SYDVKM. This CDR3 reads CASTLGQGAYEQYF. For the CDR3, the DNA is TGTGCCAGCACCCTCGGACAGGGGGCTTACGAGCAGTACTTC.

The CDR3 DNA reads TGTGCCAGCAGCTTGGAGCGGAGTAGGGGCTACACCTTC. This codes for CASSLERSRGYTF. The chain uses TRBV5-6 and TRBJ1-2; D call uncertain. The CDR3 is 13 amino acids. Looked up from germline, CDR1 is SGHDT and CDR2 is YYEEEE. The V and J ends lost 0 bases and 8 bases respectively, with 11 bases between them. Combining the CDR3 with reference TRBV5-6 and TRBJ1-2 gives the whole variable domain DAGVTQSPTHLIKTRGQQVTLRCSPKSGHDTVSWYQQALGQGPQFIFQYYEEEERQRGNFPDRFSGHQFPNYSSELNVNALLLGDSALYLCASSLERSRGYTFGSGTRLTVV.

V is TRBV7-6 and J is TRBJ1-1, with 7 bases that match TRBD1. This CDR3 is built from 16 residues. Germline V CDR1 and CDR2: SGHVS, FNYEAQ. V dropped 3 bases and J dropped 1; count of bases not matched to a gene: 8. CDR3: CASSFGTASPNTEAFF. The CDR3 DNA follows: TGTGCCAGCAGCTTCGGGACAGCTTCCCCGAACACTGAAGCTTTCTTT.

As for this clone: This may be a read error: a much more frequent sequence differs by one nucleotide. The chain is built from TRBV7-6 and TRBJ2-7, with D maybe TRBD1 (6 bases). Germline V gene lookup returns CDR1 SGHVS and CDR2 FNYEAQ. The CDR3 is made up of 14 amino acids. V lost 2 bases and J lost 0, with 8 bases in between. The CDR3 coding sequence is TGTGCCAGCAGCTTACAGGGGAACTCCTACGAGCAGTACTTC. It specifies CASSLQGNSYEQYF.